This record covers a single TCR beta chain. Random hexamers primed reverse transcription of 0.5 to 1 ug RNA. Coverage of TCR beta CDR3 amplification by immunoSEQ multiplex PCR extended to 54 Vbeta and 13 Jbeta. Using its own MiXCR run on the immunoSEQ multiplex PCR reads, TCRdb lists one record per CDR3 protein. The sample shows approximately 100,000 distinct CDR3 sequences, about 90% of them seen only once. The entry originates in a study of CD8 T cells in Susac syndrome. FACS enriched CD8+ TEMRA cells, while bulk CD8+ and CD4+ were negatively isolated. The CDR3 length is 16 residues. The V segment lost 0 bases and the J segment 4 bases; nucleotides outside the gene matches: 7. Germline V gene data show CDR1 as SGHVS and CDR2 as FQNEAQ.

The receptor was isolated from a human donor in good health. The sequencing sample was made of CD8+ T cells from PBMCs. The V gene is TRBV7-8, the J gene TRBJ2-7, with 9 bases fitting TRBD2. The CDR3 here is CASSLAPSGDLYEQYF. The CDR3 DNA is TGTGCCAGCAGCTTAGCTCCTAGCGGGGACCTATACGAGCAGTACTTC.